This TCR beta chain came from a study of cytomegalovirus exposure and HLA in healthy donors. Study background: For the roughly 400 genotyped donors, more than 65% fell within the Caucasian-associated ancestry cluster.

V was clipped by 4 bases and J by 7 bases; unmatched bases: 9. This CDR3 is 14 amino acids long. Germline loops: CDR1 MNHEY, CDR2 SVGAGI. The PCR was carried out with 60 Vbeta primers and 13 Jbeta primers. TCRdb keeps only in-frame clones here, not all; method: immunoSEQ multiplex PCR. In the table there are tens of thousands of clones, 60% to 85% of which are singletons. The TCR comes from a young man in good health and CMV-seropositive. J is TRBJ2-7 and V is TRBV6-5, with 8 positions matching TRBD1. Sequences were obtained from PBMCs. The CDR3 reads CASSLRQGPWEQYF. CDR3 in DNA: TGTGCCAGCAGTTTAAGACAGGGGCCGTGGGAGCAGTACTTC.